The entry below describes one T cell receptor beta chain. Trimming removed 7 bases from V and 5 bases from J; junction bases left unmatched: 6. Germline CDR1 SNHLY, CDR2 FYNNEI. The length of the CDR3 is 13 residues. This entry comes from a study of blood T cell repertoires in COVID-19. Background on the study: Acute and convalescent COVID-19 samples came from the United States, Italy and Spain.

Original methodology: Estimated nucleated cell counts came from reference gene primer amplification. Profiled with immunoSEQ multiplex PCR; TCRdb holds only in-frame clones, not every one. That table supplies the V and J calls and clone size; D and trimming were determined from the DNA. The sample yields roughly 150,000 clones, around 81% seen once. The source is a man between 60 and 75 years old with active or convalescent COVID-19. V usage is TRBV2 and J usage is TRBJ1-1; 8 nucleotides line up with TRBD1. The sequenced sample was peripheral blood. CDR3 sequence: CASIRGPGTEAFF. The CDR3 DNA sequence: TGTGCCAGCATCAGGGGGCCTGGGACTGAAGCTTTCTTT.